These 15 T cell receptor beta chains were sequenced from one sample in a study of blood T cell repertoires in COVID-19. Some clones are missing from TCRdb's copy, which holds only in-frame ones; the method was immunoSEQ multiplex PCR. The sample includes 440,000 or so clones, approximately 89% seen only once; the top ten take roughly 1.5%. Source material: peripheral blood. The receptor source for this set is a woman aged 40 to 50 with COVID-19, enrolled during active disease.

The CDR3 DNA is TGTGCCAGCAGGAGTCTTTCGGATACGCAGTATTTT. It codes for CASRSLSDTQYF. The chain couples TRBV5-8 to TRBJ2-3; D remains ambiguous. Looked up from germline, CDR1 is SGHTS and CDR2 is YDEGEE. V was trimmed by 5 bases and J by 6 bases, leaving 10 bases between them. This CDR3 comprises 12 residues.

CDR3 protein: CASSYSLQGFTEAFF. The CDR3 bases are TGTGCCAGCAGTTACTCTTTACAGGGGTTCACTGAAGCTTTCTTT. V usage is TRBV6-2 or TRBV6-3 and J usage is TRBJ1-1; 7 nucleotides match TRBD1. The CDR3 totals 15 residues. Germline V gene lookup returns CDR1 MNHEY and CDR2 SVGEGT. The trim removed 0 bases at V and 4 bases at J, leaving 5 bases unmatched.

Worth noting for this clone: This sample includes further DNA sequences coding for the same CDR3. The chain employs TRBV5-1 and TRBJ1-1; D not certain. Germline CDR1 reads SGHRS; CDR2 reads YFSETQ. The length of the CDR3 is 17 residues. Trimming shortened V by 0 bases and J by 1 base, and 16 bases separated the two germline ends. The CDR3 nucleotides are TGCGCCAGCAGCTTGGTTTGGCAGGTTGGGAGGAACACTGAAGCTTTCTTT. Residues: CASSLVWQVGRNTEAFF.

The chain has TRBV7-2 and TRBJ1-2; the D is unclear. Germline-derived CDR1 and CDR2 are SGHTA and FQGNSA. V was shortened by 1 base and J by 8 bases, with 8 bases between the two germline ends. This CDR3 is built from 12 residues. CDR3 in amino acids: CASSLVSPGYTF. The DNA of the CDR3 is TGTGCCAGCAGCTTAGTCAGTCCAGGCTACACCTTC.

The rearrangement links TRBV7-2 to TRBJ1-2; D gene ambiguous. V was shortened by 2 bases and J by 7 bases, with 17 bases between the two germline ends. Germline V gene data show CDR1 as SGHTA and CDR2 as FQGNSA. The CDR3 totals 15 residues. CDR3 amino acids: CASSLLGVRAAGYTF. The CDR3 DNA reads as TGTGCCAGCAGCTTATTAGGAGTCCGAGCTGCTGGCTACACCTTC.

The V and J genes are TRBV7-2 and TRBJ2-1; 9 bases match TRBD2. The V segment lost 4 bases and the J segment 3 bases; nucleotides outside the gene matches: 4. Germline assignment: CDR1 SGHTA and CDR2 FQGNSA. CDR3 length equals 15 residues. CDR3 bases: TGTGCCAGCAGCTCCAGCGGGGGGTTCTACAATGAGCAGTTCTTC. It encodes CASSSSGGFYNEQFF.

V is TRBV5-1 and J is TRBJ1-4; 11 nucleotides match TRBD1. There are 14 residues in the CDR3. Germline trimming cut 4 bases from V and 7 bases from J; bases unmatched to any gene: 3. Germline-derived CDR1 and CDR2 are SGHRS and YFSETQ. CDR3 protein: CASSSGQGAEKLFF. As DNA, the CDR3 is TGCGCCAGCAGCAGCGGACAGGGGGCTGAAAAACTGTTTTTT.

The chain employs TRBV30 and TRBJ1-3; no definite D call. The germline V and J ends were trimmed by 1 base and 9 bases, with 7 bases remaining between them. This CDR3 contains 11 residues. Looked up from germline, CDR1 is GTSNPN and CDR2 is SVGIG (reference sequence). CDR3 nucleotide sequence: TGTGCCTGGAGTGGCCGGGGCACCATATATTTT. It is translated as CAWSGRGTIYF. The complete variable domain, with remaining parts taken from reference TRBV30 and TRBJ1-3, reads SQTIHQWPATLVQPVGSPLSLECTVEGTSNPNLYWYRQAAGRGLQLLFYSVGIGQISSEVPQNLSASRPQDRQFILSSKKLLLSDSGFYLCAWSGRGTIYFGEGSWLTVV.

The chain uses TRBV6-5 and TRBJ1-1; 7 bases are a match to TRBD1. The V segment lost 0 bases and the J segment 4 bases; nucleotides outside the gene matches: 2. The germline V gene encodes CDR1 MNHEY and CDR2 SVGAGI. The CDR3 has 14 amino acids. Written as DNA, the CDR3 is TGTGCCAGCAGTTACTCCACAGGGGTCACTGAAGCTTTCTTT. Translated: CASSYSTGVTEAFF.

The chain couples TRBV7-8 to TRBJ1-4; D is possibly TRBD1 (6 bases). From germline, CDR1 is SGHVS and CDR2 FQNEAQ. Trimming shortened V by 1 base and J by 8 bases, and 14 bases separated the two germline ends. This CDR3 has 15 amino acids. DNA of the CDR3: TGTGCCAGCAGCTTAGTTCCAGCCCAGGGGGAAAAACTGTTTTTT. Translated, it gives CASSLVPAQGEKLFF.

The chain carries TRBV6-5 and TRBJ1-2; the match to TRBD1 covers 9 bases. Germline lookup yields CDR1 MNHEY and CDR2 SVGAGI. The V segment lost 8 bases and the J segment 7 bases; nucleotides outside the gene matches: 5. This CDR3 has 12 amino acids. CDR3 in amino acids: CASWGTGRGYTF. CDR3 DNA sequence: TGTGCCAGCTGGGGGACAGGGCGTGGCTACACCTTC.

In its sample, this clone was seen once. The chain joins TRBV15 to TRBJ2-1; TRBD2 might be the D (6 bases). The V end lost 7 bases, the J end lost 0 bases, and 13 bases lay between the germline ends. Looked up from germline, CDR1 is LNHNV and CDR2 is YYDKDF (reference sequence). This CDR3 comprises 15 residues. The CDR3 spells CATIGGVSSYNEQFF. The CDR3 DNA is TGTGCCACCATTGGCGGGGTGAGCTCCTACAATGAGCAGTTCTTC.

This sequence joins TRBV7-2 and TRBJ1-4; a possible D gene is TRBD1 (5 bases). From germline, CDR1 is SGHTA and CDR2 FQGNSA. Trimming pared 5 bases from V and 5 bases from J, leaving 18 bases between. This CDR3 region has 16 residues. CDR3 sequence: CASSQTLDNWNEKLFF. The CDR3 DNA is TGTGCCAGCAGCCAGACCTTGGACAACTGGAATGAAAAACTGTTTTTT.

This CDR3 reads CASSYPGTGVAGAFF. The CDR3 DNA reads TGTGCCAGCAGTTACCCCGGGACAGGGGTCGCCGGGGCTTTCTTT. The rearrangement links TRBV6-5 to TRBJ1-1, with 10 bases fitting TRBD1. Germline V gene sequence: CDR1 MNHEY, CDR2 SVGAGI. The CDR3 contains 15 residues. The V gene end was trimmed by 2 bases and the J gene end by 11 bases; junction bases not matched to a gene: 11.

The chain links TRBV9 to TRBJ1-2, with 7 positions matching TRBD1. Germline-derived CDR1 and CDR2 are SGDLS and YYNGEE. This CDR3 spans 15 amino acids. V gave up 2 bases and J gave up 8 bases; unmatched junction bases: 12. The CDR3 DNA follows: TGTGCCAGCAGCGTCACAGGGGACGGCACGGGGGGCTACACCTTC. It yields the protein CASSVTGDGTGGYTF.